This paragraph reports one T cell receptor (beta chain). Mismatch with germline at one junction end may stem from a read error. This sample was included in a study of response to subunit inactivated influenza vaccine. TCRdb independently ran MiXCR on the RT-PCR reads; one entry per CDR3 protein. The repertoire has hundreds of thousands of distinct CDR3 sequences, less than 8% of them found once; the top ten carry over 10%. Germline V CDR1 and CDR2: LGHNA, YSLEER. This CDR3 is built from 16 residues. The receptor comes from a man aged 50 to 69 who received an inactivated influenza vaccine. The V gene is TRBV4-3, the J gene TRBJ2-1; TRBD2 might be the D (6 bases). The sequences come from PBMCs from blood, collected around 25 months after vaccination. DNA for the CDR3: TGCGCCAGCAGCCAAGAAGTAGCGGACATCTACAATGTGCAGTTCTTC. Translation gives CASSQEVADIYNVQFF.